The present entry profiles one TCR beta chain with its context. Its antigen has not been determined. No per-base quality is available; no much larger clone lies one base away. The trial excluded patients who had a history of autoimmune disease or were on systemic immunosuppression. Peripheral blood for TCR sequencing was collected from all dose cohorts at baseline, on cycle 4 day 1, and on cycle 7 day 1. The samples were drawn from a first-in-human, open-label, multicenter phase I dose-escalation trial of ivuxolimab. Adults with locally advanced or metastatic melanoma, renal cell carcinoma, hepatocellular carcinoma or head and neck squamous cell carcinoma were enrolled in the trial. Before TCR sequencing, CD4+ and CD8+ T cells were separately sorted from peripheral blood. This sample is part of a study of OX40 agonist ivuxolimab in advanced cancers. Looking at the study overall: Ivuxolimab, which targeted the costimulatory receptor OX40 (CD134), was an agonistic, fully human IgG2 monoclonal antibody. Intravenous ivuxolimab was administered to patients every 2 weeks at six dose levels: 0.01, 0.1, 0.3, 1.5, 3 and 10 mg/kg. Of the roughly 50 dose-escalation patients, hepatocellular carcinoma was present in 19, melanoma in approximately 15, renal cell carcinoma in 9 and head and neck cancer in 9. In the dose-escalation cohort, more than 80% of patients were male, and the mean age was around 65 years with a range of roughly 20 to 80. Patients were allowed to have had prior anti-PD-1, anti-PD-L1 or anti-CTLA-4 therapy, and roughly two fifths of the dose-escalation patients had been treated with checkpoint inhibitors. Partial responses occurred in three dose-escalation patients: two with cutaneous melanoma and one with hepatocellular carcinoma. The purpose of peripheral TCRbeta sequencing was to test whether ivuxolimab changed TCR sequence diversity and led to clonal T-cell expansion. The paper covers the monotherapy dose-escalation part of the phase I ivuxolimab trial, which included N of about 50 patients.

General study outcomes and caveats: Which antigens the clonally expanded peripheral T cells were specific for was not determined. After ivuxolimab, more expanded clones were found on average in CD8+ T cells than in CD4+ T cells. Low levels of normalized T-cell clonal expansion were also seen in some patients who did not respond. In partial responders in the 0.1-3.0 mg/kg groups, normalized peripheral clonal expansion was found to be among the lowest, especially among CD8+ T cells. At doses of 0.1 to 3.0 mg/kg, clonal expansion of both CD4+ and CD8+ blood T cells was observed from baseline to week 6.

For sequencing of the TCRbeta CDR3 region, genomic DNA was extracted from the sorted cells. The immunoSEQ Assay was used for sequencing of TCRbeta CDR3 regions. This immuneACCESS table, as held by TCRdb, lists in-frame sequences with V and J called but not all clones. Of the missing ones, under half trace to an unresolved V gene in checked studies; the others have no known cause. The sample records 95,000 to 150,000 clones, roughly 93% of which are singletons. Of the sample, about 0.15% falls within the top ten clones. Looking up the germline V gene yields CDR1 MNHEY and CDR2 SVGAGI. The trim is 2 bases for V and 8 bases for J, with a gap of 13 bases between the germline ends. Spanning cysteine to phenylalanine, the CDR3 consists of 14 amino acids. The CDR3 DNA has 42 bases and is translated from base 1.

The specimen comprised CD4+ or CD8+ T cells sorted from blood, sampled in a trial of the OX40 agonist ivuxolimab. This TCR was sampled from an adult with an advanced solid tumor such as melanoma, head and neck, liver or kidney cancer. The chain joins TRBV6-5 to TRBJ2-1; the D gene cannot be named for sure. Read as DNA, the sequence is TGTGCCAGCAGTTACCCGGAAACGCTTCATGAGCAGTTCTTC. Its product reads: CASSYPETLHEQFF.